This T cell receptor beta chain was sequenced for a study of shared clonotypes between healthy human individuals. Findings and limits, study-wide: Against clonotypes common to all four donors, non-shared ones had lower generation probabilities.

In the authors' methods: Sequence data from immunoSEQ were junction-only and lacked quality scores; consequently, filtering differed. Produced via immunoSEQ multiplex PCR; TCRdb's table is partial and in-frame only. V and J calls and clone size are copied from that table; D and trimming were computed from the DNA. Of roughly 2.2 million clones in the sample, 93% are singletons; the top ten hold 0.39%. Points on this clone: What it binds is not known.

With 4 bases clipped from V and 0 bases from J, the junction kept 9 bases outside the gene matches. CDR1 is SGHNT, CDR2 YYREEE, per germline (reference sequence). This CDR3 region has 17 residues. Splitting of CD4+ cells produced CD45RA+ naive and CD45RA-negative memory subsets. Material: naive CD4+ T cells from PBMCs. Subset indicated: CD45RA+ positively selected. The clonotype originates from a man aged 18 to 29 in good health. Some clones in this sample may be carry-over from other donors' samples. The gene calls are TRBV5-4 and TRBJ2-4; 8 nucleotides agree with TRBD1. CDR3 sequence: CASSHPGQDLAKNIQYF. CDR3 bases: TGTGCCAGCAGCCACCCGGGACAGGATTTAGCCAAAAACATTCAGTACTTC.